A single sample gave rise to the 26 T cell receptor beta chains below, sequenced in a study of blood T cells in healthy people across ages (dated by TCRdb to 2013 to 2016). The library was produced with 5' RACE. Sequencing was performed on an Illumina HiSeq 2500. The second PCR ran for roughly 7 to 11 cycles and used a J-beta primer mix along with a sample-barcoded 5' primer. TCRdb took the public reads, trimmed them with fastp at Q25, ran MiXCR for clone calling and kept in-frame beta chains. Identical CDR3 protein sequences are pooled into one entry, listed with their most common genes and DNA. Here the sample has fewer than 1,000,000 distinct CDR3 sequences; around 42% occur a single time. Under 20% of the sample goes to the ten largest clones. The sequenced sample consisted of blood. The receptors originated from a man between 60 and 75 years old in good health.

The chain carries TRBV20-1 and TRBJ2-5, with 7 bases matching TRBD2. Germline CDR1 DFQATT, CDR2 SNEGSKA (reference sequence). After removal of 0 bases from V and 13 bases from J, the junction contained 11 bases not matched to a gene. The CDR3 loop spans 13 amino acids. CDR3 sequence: CSAREGGGGGMYF. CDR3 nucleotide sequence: TGCAGTGCTAGAGAGGGCGGGGGAGGTGGCATGTACTTC.

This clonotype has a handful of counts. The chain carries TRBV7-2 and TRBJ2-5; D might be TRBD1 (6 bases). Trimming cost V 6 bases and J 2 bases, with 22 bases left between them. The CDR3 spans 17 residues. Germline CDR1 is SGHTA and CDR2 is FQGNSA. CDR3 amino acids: CASSKGGTGPSQETQYF. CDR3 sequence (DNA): TGTGCCAGCAGTAAGGGCGGTACAGGGCCCTCTCAAGAGACCCAGTACTTC.

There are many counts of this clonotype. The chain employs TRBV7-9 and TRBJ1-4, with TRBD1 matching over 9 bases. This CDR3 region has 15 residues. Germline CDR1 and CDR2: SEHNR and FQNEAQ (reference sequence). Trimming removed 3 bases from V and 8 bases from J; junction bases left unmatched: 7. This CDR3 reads CASSFNRDREEKLFF. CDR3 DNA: TGTGCCAGCAGCTTCAACCGGGACAGGGAGGAAAAACTGTTTTTT.

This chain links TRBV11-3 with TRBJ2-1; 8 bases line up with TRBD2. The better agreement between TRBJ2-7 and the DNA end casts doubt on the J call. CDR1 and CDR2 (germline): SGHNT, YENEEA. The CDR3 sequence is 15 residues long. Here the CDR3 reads CASSSLAGGYNEQYF. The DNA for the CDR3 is TGTGCCAGCAGCTCCCTCGCGGGGGGATACAATGAGCAGTACTTC.

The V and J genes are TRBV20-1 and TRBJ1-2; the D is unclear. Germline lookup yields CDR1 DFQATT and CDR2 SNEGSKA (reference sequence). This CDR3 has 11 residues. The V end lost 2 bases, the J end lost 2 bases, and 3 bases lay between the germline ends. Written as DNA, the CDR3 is TGCAGTGCTAGAAGGAACTATGGCTACACCTTC. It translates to CSARRNYGYTF.

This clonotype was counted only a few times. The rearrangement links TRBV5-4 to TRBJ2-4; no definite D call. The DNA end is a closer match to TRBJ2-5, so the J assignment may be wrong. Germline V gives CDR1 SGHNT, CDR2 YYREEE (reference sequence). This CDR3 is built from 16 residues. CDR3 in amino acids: CASSFQARVGQETQYF. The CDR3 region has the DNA TGTGCCAGCAGCTTTCAGGCTAGAGTAGGTCAGGAGACCCAGTACTTC.

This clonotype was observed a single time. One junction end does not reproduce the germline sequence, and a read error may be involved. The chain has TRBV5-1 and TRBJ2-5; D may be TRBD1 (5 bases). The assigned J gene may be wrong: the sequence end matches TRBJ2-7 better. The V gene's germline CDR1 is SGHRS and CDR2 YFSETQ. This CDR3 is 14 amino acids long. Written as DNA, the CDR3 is TGCGTCAGCAGCTTGGGGCAGGCAACCTACGAGCAGTACTTC. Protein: CVSSLGQATYEQYF.

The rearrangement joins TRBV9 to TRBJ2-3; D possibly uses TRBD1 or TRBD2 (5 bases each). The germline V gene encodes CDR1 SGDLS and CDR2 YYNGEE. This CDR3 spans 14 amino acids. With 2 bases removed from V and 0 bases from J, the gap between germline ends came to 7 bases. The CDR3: CASSVWDSTDTQYF. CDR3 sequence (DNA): TGTGCCAGCAGCGTTTGGGACAGCACAGATACGCAGTATTTT.

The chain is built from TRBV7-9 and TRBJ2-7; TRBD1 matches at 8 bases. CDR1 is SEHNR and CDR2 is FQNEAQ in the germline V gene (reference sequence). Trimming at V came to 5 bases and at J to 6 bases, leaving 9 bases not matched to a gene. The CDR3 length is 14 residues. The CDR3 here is CASSDRDRRGEQYF. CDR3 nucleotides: TGTGCCAGCAGCGACCGGGACAGGCGGGGCGAGCAGTACTTC.

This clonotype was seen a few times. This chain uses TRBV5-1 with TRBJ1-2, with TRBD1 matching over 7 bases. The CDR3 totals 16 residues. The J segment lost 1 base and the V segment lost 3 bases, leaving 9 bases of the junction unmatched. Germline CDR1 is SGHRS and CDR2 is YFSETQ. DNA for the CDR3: TGCGCCAGCAGCTCCTCTTCGGGACAGAATAACTATGGCTACACCTTC. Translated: CASSSSSGQNNYGYTF.

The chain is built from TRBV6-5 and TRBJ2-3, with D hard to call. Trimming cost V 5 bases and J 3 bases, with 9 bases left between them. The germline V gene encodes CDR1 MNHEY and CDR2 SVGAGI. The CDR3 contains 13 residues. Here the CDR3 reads CASSDQETDTQYF. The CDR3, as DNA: TGTGCCAGCAGTGACCAGGAGACAGATACGCAGTATTTT.

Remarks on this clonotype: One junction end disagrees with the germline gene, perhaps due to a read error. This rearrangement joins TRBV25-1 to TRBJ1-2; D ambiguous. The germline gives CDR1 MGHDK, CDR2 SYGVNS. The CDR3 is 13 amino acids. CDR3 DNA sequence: TGTGCCAGCGGTGACGCCGGCCGCGTGGGCTACACCTTC. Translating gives CASGDAGRVGYTF.

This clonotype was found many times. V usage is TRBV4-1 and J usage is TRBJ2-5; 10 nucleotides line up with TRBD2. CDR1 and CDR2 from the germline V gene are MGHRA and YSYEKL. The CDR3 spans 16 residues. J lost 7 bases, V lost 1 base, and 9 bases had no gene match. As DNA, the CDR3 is TGCGCCAGCAGCCAAGTTTCAGCGGGGGGGCATGGGACCCAGTACTTC. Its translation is CASSQVSAGGHGTQYF.

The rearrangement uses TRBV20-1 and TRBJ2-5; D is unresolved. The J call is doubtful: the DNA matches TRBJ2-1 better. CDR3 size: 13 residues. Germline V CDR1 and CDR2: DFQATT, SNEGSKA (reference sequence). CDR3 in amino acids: CSAEVSYQETQFF. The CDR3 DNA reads TGCAGTGCTGAAGTGTCGTACCAAGAGACCCAGTTCTTC.

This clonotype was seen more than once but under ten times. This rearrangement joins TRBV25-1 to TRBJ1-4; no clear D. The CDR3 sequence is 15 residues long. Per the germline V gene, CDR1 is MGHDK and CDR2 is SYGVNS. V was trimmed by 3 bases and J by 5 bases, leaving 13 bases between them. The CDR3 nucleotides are TGTGCCAGCAGTGAGCCCCGGGATCTAAATGAAAAACTGTTTTTT. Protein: CASSEPRDLNEKLFF.

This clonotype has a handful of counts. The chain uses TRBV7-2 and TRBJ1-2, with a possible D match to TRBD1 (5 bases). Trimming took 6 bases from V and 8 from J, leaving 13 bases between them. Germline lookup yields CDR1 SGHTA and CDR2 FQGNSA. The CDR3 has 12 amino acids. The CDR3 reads CASSRIGDGYTF. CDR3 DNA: TGTGCCAGCAGTCGTATTGGGGACGGCTACACCTTC. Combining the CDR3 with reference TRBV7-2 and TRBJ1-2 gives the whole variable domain GAGVSQSPSNKVTEKGKDVELRCDPISGHTALYWYRQSLGQGLEFLIYFQGNSAPDKSGLPSDRFSAERTGGSVSTLTIQRTQQEDSAVYLCASSRIGDGYTFGSGTRLTVV.

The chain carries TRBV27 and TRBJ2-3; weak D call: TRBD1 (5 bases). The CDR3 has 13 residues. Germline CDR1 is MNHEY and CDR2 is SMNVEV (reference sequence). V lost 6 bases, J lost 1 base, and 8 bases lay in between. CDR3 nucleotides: TGTGCCAGCAGACAGGCCGGCACAGATACGCAGTATTTT. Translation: CASRQAGTDTQYF.

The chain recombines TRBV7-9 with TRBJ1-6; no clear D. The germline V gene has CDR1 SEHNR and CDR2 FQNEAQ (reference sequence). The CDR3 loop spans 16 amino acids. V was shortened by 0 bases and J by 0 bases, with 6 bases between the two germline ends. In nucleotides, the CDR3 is TGTGCCAGCAGCTTAGCCCGGGTCTCCTATAATTCACCCCTCCACTTT. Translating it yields CASSLARVSYNSPLHF.

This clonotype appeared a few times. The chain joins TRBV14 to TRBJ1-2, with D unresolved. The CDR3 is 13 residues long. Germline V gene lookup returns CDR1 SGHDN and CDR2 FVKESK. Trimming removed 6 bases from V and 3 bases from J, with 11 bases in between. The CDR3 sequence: CASSPSLDYGYTF. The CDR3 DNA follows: TGTGCCAGCAGTCCTTCCCTCGACTATGGCTACACCTTC.

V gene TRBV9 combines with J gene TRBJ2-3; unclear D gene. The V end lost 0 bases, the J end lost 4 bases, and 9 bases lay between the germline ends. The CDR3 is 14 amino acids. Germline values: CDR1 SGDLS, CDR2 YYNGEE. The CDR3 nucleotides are TGTGCCAGCAGCGTAGATTCGGCGCCAGATACGCAGTATTTT. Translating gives CASSVDSAPDTQYF.

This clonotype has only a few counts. The chain's CDR3 is CASSSVMLGDGSPLHF. The CDR3 region has the DNA TGCGCCAGCAGCTCGGTAATGTTAGGGGACGGTTCACCCCTCCACTTT. The chain has TRBV5-1 and TRBJ1-6, with D possibly being TRBD1 (5 bases). Germline CDR1 reads SGHRS; CDR2 reads YFSETQ. The CDR3 consists of 16 residues. The V end was cut by 3 bases, the J end by 9 bases, with 19 bases between.

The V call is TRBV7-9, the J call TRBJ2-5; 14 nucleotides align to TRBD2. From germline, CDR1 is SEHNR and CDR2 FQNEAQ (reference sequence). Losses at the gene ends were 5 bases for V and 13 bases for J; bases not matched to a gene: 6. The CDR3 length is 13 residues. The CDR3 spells CASSHGTSGSVYF. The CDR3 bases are TGTGCCAGCAGCCACGGGACTAGCGGGAGTGTGTACTTC.

CDR3 nucleotide sequence: TGTGCCAGCTCACCAAGCGATGGACAGGGTCGGAACTATGGCTACACCTTC. Residues: CASSPSDGQGRNYGYTF. The rearrangement uses TRBV18 and TRBJ1-2, with 8 positions matching TRBD1. Germline CDR1 and CDR2: KGHSH and LQKENI. The CDR3 runs to 17 residues. V lost 2 bases, J lost 2 bases, and 10 bases stayed unmatched.

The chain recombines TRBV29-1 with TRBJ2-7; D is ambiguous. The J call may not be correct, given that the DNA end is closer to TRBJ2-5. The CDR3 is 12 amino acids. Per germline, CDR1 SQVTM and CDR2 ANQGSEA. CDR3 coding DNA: TGCAGCGGAGGACCTCGATGGAGGACCCAGTACTTC. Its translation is CSGGPRWRTQYF.

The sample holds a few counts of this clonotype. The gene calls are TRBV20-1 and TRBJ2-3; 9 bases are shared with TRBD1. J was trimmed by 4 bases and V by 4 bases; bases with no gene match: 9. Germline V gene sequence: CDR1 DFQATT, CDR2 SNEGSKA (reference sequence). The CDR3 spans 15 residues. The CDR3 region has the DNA TGCAGTGCTATCCGGACAGGGGCCCTCTCAGATACGCAGTATTTT. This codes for CSAIRTGALSDTQYF.

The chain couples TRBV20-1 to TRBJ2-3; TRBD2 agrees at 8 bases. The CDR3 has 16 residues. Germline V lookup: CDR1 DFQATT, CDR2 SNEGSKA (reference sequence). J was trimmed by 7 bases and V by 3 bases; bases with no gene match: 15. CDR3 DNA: TGCAGTGCTAGGGGGCCGGGACTAGATGGGATAAATACGCAGTATTTT. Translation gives CSARGPGLDGINTQYF.